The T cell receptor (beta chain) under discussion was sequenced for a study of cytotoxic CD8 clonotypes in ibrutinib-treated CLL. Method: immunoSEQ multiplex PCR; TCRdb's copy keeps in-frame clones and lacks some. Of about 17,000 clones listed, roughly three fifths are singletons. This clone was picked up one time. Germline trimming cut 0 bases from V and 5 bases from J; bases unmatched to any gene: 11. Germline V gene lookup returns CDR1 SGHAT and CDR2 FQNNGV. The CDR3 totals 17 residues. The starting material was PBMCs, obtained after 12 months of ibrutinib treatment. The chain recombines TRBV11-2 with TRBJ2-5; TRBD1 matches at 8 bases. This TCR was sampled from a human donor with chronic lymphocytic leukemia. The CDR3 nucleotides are TGTGCCAGCAGCTTAGATCCGGACAGGGCCACGGGTGAGACCCAGTACTTC. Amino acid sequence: CASSLDPDRATGETQYF.